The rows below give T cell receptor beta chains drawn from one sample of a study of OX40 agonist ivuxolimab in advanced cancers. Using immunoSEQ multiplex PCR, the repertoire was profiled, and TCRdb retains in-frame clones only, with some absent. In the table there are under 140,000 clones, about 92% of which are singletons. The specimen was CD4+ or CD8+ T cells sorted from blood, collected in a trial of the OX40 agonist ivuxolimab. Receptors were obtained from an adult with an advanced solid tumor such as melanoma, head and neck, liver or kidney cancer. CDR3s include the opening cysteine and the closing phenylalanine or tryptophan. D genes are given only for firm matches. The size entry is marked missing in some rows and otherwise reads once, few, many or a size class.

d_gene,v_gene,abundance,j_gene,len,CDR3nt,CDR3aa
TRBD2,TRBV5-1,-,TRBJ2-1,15,TGCGCCAGCAGCTTGGTCAGCGGGGGAAACAATGAGCAGTTCTTC,CASSLVSGGNNEQFF
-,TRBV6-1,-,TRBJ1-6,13,TGTGCCAGCAGTAGCTCCTATAATTCACCCCTCCACTTT,CASSSSYNSPLHF
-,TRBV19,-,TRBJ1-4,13,TGTGCCACCCTTGGGGCTGGGAATGAAAAACTGTTTTTT,CATLGAGNEKLFF
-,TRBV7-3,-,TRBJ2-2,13,TGTGCCAGCAGCCGCAGGGTAACCGGGGAGCTGTTTTTT,CASSRRVTGELFF
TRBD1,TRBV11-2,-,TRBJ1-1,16,TGTGCCAGCAGCCCAGAAGACACAGGGGGCCGGACTGAAGCTTTCTTT,CASSPEDTGGRTEAFF
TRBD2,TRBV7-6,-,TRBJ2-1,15,TGTGCCAGCAGCCTCCCGGGAGGCCTCTACAATGAGCAGTTCTTC,CASSLPGGLYNEQFF
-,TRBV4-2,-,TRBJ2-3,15,TGTGCCAGCAGCCACCCTGGCGGGGGCACAGATACGCAGTATTTT,CASSHPGGGTDTQYF
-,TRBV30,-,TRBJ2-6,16,TGTGCCTGGAGTACGACAGGTCTCTCTGGGGCCAACGTCCTGACTTTC,CAWSTTGLSGANVLTF
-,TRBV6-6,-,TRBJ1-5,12,TGTGCCAGCAGTTGGGGGGATCAGCCCCAGCATTTT,CASSWGDQPQHF
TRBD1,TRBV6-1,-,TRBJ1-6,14,TGTGCCAGCAGTCCCCGGGACAGAGGATCACCCCTCCACTTT,CASSPRDRGSPLHF
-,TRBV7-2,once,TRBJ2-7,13,TGTGCCAGCAGCTTAAAGCCCCCCTACGAGCAGTACTTC,CASSLKPPYEQYF
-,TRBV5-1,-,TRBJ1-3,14,TGCGCCAGCAGGTCGACAGGCACTGGAAACACCATATATTTT,CASRSTGTGNTIYF
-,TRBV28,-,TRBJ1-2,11,TGTGCCTGTGGGTCCATCTATGGCTACACCTTC,CACGSIYGYTF
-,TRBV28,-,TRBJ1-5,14,TGTGCCAGCAGTTTGGGGCAGAGCAATCAGCCCCAGCATTTT,CASSLGQSNQPQHF
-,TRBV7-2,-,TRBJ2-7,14,TGTGCCAGCAGCCGGGACAAGCCCTCCTACGAGCAGTACTTC,CASSRDKPSYEQYF
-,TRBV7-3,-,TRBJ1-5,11,TGTGCCAGCAGCTTAGGTCAGCCCCAGCATTTT,CASSLGQPQHF
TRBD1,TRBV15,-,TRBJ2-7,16,TGTGCCACCAGCAGAGATCCTGGACAGGGCCTCTACGAGCAGTACTTC,CATSRDPGQGLYEQYF
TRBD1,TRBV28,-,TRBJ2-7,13,TGTGCCAGCAGTGACAGGGTCGGGTACGAGCAGTACTTC,CASSDRVGYEQYF
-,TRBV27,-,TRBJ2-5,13,TGTGCCAGCAGTCCGGCAGGGCGCAAGACCCAGTACTTC,CASSPAGRKTQYF
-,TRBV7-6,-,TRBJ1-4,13,TGTGCCAGCAGCTTAGGACGACAGGAAAAACTGTTTTTT,CASSLGRQEKLFF
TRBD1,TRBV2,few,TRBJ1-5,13,TGTGCCACCAAGCAGGGGGCTAGTCAGCCCCAGCATTTT,CATKQGASQPQHF
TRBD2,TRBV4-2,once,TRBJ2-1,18,TGTGCCAGCAGCCAAGAAGTCGGTCCGGGACTAGCGGGGGGTGAGCAGTTCTTC,CASSQEVGPGLAGGEQFF
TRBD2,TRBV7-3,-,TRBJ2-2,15,TGTGCCAGCAGCTTTAGCGGGAGAGACACCGGGGAGCTGTTTTTT,CASSFSGRDTGELFF
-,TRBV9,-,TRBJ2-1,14,TGTGCCAGCAGCGTAGCGGGGATATACAATGAGCAGTTCTTC,CASSVAGIYNEQFF
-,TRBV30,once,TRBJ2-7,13,TGTGCCTGGAGCGGAGACCGGGATGACGAGCAGTACTTC,CAWSGDRDDEQYF